The 30 T cell receptor beta chains presented below share a single source sample, sequenced in a study of PD-1 blockade in classical Hodgkin lymphoma. The assay was immunoSEQ multiplex PCR, and TCRdb's table has in-frame clones only and misses some. The sample holds about 19,000 clones, approximately 87% seen once. This sample's time point: cycle 4 day 1 (C4D1), after 6 weeks of nivolumab. The patients all showed relapse after autologous stem cell transplantation, while their brentuximab vedotin exposure varied. Thawed PBMCs yielded CD4+ T cells through magnetic negative selection. The starting material was CD4+ T cells from blood, obtained before the fourth cycle of nivolumab. The receptors come from a human donor with classical Hodgkin lymphoma.

The chain carries TRBV29-1 and TRBJ2-1; D is undetermined. V gave up 6 bases and J gave up 8 bases, with 11 bases separating them. The CDR3 covers 11 residues. From germline, CDR1 is SQVTM and CDR2 ANQGSEA. This chain's CDR3 is CSVNIWYEQFF. The CDR3 nucleotides read TGCAGCGTCAACATTTGGTATGAGCAGTTCTTC.

The rearrangement joins TRBV11-1 to TRBJ2-7, with D possibly TRBD1 on 7 matching bases. The germline V gene has CDR1 SGHAT and CDR2 FQDESV (reference sequence). V was shortened by 3 bases and J by 6 bases, with 12 bases between the two germline ends. This CDR3 is built from 13 residues. The CDR3 nucleotides are TGTGCCAGCAGCTTTAGCCAGGGGGGCGAGCAGTACTTC. Protein product: CASSFSQGGEQYF.

The chain recombines TRBV5-1 with TRBJ2-3, with D uncertain. CDR3 length: 12 residues. In germline, CDR1 is SGHRS, CDR2 YFSETQ. Trimming removed 4 bases from V and 2 bases from J, with 5 bases in between. DNA for the CDR3: TGCGCCAGCAGCGATTTCACAGATACGCAGTATTTT. Protein product: CASSDFTDTQYF.

The rearrangement joins TRBV5-4 to TRBJ1-5; D is undetermined. The CDR3 spans 13 residues. Germline CDR1 reads SGHNT; CDR2 reads YYREEE (reference sequence). In DNA form, the CDR3 reads TGTGCTTACACAGATCGGAGCAATCAGCCCCAGCATTTT. Translation gives CAYTDRSNQPQHF.

The chain joins TRBV5-1 to TRBJ1-2; 9 bases line up with TRBD1. Germline V lookup: CDR1 SGHRS, CDR2 YFSETQ. The CDR3 extends over 15 amino acids. With V trimmed by 1 base and J by 5 bases, 6 bases remained unmatched. The DNA for the CDR3 is TGCGCCAGCAGCTTGACAGGGGGCGAGTCGTATGGCTACACCTTC. Encoded protein: CASSLTGGESYGYTF.

This clone showed up just a few times. The gene calls are TRBV18 and TRBJ1-2; a possible D gene is TRBD1 (6 bases). The CDR3 consists of 16 residues. The V end was cut by 5 bases, the J end by 5 bases, with 21 bases between. Germline CDR1 and CDR2: KGHSH and LQKENI. DNA for the CDR3: TGTGCCAGCTCATCAGCAACAGGGTACATGGGTTATGGCTACACCTTC. Its protein is CASSSATGYMGYGYTF.

The chain recombines TRBV6-1 with TRBJ2-7; 7 nucleotides line up with TRBD2. The CDR3 is made up of 14 amino acids. Losses at the gene ends were 6 bases for V and 0 bases for J; bases not matched to a gene: 5. Germline lookup yields CDR1 MNHNS and CDR2 SASEGT. CDR3 DNA: TGTGCCAGCAGACGGGGGGTAAACTCCTACGAGCAGTACTTC. It encodes CASRRGVNSYEQYF.

The rearrangement uses TRBV20-1 and TRBJ1-2, with a weak D call TRBD1 (5 bases). The CDR3 spans 11 residues. The germline V gene encodes CDR1 DFQATT and CDR2 SNEGSKA (reference sequence). V gave up 7 bases and J gave up 2 bases, with 8 bases separating them. The CDR3 is CSGEGNYGYTF. CDR3 DNA: TGCAGTGGGGAGGGGAACTATGGCTACACCTTC.

The chain couples TRBV29-1 to TRBJ2-3, with D unclear. V gave up 7 bases and J gave up 6 bases, with 11 bases separating them. The CDR3 length is 11 residues. The germline V gene encodes CDR1 SQVTM and CDR2 ANQGSEA. CDR3 amino acids: CSARSPDTQYF. DNA for the CDR3: TGCAGCGCCCGTTCCCCGGATACGCAGTATTTT.

The chain couples TRBV5-5 to TRBJ2-3, with D hard to call. From germline, CDR1 is SGHKS and CDR2 YYEKEE (reference sequence). This CDR3 comprises 14 residues. Trimming cost V 0 bases and J 4 bases, with 9 bases left between them. CDR3: CASSLDSWPDTQYF. In DNA form, the CDR3 reads TGTGCCAGCAGCTTGGACAGCTGGCCAGATACGCAGTATTTT.

The rearrangement uses TRBV28 and TRBJ2-3; D remains ambiguous. V was cut by 6 bases and J by 4 bases, with 14 bases left in between. The CDR3 spans 14 residues. Germline CDR1 is MDHEN and CDR2 is SYDVKM. The DNA of the CDR3 is TGTGCCAGCAGCCCTCGTGTAGGGTCAGATACGCAGTATTTT. Protein product: CASSPRVGSDTQYF.

J is TRBJ2-2 and V is TRBV5-1; 7 bases are a match to TRBD2. The germline CDR1 and CDR2 sequences are SGHRS and YFSETQ. This CDR3 has 16 amino acids. V shed 2 bases and J 3 bases; nucleotides not matched to a gene: 7. This CDR3 reads CASSFQGGLDTGELFF. CDR3 coding DNA: TGCGCCAGCAGCTTCCAGGGAGGGTTGGACACCGGGGAGCTGTTTTTT.

This rearrangement joins TRBV5-1 to TRBJ2-3; D ambiguous. This CDR3 spans 13 amino acids. CDR1 and CDR2 (germline): SGHRS, YFSETQ. Trimming stripped 0 bases from V and 8 bases from J, with 10 bases between. The CDR3 DNA sequence: TGCGCCAGCAGCTTGGACGGGCTCGGTACGCAGTATTTT. Protein sequence: CASSLDGLGTQYF.

The genes are TRBV5-1 and TRBJ2-6, with 7 positions matching TRBD1. Germline CDR1 and CDR2: SGHRS and YFSETQ. The CDR3 consists of 17 residues. V gave up 3 bases and J gave up 0 bases; unmatched junction bases: 6. The CDR3 loop is CASSSGTESSGANVLTF. DNA of the CDR3: TGCGCCAGCAGCTCCGGGACAGAGAGCTCTGGGGCCAACGTCCTGACTTTC.

The rearrangement uses TRBV27 and TRBJ2-2; 13 bases fit TRBD2. Germline V gives CDR1 MNHEY, CDR2 SMNVEV (reference sequence). The V and J ends lost 7 bases and 3 bases, in that order; junction bases with no gene match: 8. This CDR3 contains 17 residues. CDR3 loop: CASKPGTSGIYTGELFF. CDR3 bases: TGTGCCAGCAAACCCGGGACTAGCGGGATCTACACCGGGGAGCTGTTTTTT.

The V call is TRBV5-1, the J call TRBJ2-2; D gene unclear. This CDR3 region has 14 residues. In germline, CDR1 is SGHRS, CDR2 YFSETQ. V was trimmed by 4 bases and J by 6 bases, leaving 13 bases between them. CDR3 bases: TGCGCCAGCAGCGCGTCTTTAGGTTCCGGGGAGCTGTTTTTT. This encodes CASSASLGSGELFF.

The genes are TRBV7-9 and TRBJ2-2; 11 bases map to TRBD2. V dropped 2 bases and J dropped 5; count of bases not matched to a gene: 7. Germline CDR1 and CDR2: SEHNR and FQNEAQ (reference sequence). This CDR3 region has 17 residues. The CDR3 nucleotides are TGTGCCAGCAGCTTATCCACTAGCGGGAGATGGACCGGGGAGCTGTTTTTT. Residues: CASSLSTSGRWTGELFF.

The gene calls are TRBV5-5 and TRBJ2-2; no definite D call. Germline V gene sequence: CDR1 SGHKS, CDR2 YYEKEE (reference sequence). Trimming stripped 2 bases from V and 2 bases from J, with 10 bases between. This CDR3 has 15 residues. The DNA for the CDR3 is TGTGCCAGCAGCTTCAGAGCGACAAACACCGGGGAGCTGTTTTTT. Translation: CASSFRATNTGELFF.

The gene calls are TRBV6-6 and TRBJ1-5; maybe TRBD1 (5 bases). Trimming pared 2 bases from V and 1 base from J, leaving 9 bases between. The V gene's germline CDR1 is MNHNY and CDR2 SVGAGI (reference sequence). The CDR3 runs 15 residues. The CDR3 DNA reads TGTGCCAGCAGTTACGTGGGACGGAGCAATCAGCCCCAGCATTTT. Amino acid sequence: CASSYVGRSNQPQHF.

This clone has a single count. V usage is TRBV4-1 and J usage is TRBJ2-2; TRBD2 aligns across 9 bases. The germline gives CDR1 MGHRA, CDR2 YSYEKL. This CDR3 region has 16 residues. The V segment lost 6 bases and the J segment 4 bases; nucleotides outside the gene matches: 9. This CDR3 is CASSPGTSTLTGELFF. As DNA, the CDR3 is TGCGCCAGCAGTCCCGGGACTAGCACCCTCACCGGGGAGCTGTTTTTT.

This chain uses TRBV6-5 with TRBJ2-1, with 9 bases that match TRBD2. V was clipped by 6 bases and J by 7 bases; unmatched bases: 7. This CDR3 is built from 14 residues. Germline CDR1 is MNHEY and CDR2 is SVGAGI. The CDR3 protein is CASRKAGGGNEQFF. The DNA of the CDR3 is TGTGCCAGCAGGAAAGCGGGAGGAGGTAATGAGCAGTTCTTC.

This clone has a handful of counts. V gene TRBV28 combines with J gene TRBJ1-1; D not certain. With 6 bases removed from V and 1 base from J, the gap between germline ends came to 3 bases. Germline assignment: CDR1 MDHEN and CDR2 SYDVKM. The CDR3 consists of 11 residues. The CDR3 nucleotides read TGTGCCAGCAGGACGAACACTGAAGCTTTCTTT. It translates to CASRTNTEAFF.

This chain joins TRBV19 and TRBJ2-4; TRBD2 aligns across 7 bases. V lost 6 bases and J lost 6; bases outside the gene matches: 11. Germline loops: CDR1 LNHDA, CDR2 SQIVND (reference sequence). This CDR3 contains 15 residues. The CDR3 is CASRGGSGGGNIQYF. DNA for the CDR3: TGTGCCAGTAGGGGGGGGTCCGGAGGTGGAAACATTCAGTACTTC.

In DNA, the CDR3 is TGTGCCAGCAGCTTGACGACAGGGGATGGCTACACCTTC. Amino acid sequence: CASSLTTGDGYTF. The chain is built from TRBV5-6 and TRBJ1-2, with 8 bases that match TRBD1. Germline loops: CDR1 SGHDT, CDR2 YYEEEE. Unmatched junction bases numbered 2, after V lost 1 base and J lost 6 bases. This CDR3 is 13 amino acids long.

The genes are TRBV27 and TRBJ1-1; weak D call: TRBD1 (6 bases). The CDR3 is made up of 14 amino acids. Germline V gene lookup returns CDR1 MNHEY and CDR2 SMNVEV (reference sequence). Deletions cut 0 bases from V and 8 bases from J, with 13 bases between. This CDR3 is CASSLSGGRGEAFF. The CDR3 DNA follows: TGTGCCAGCAGTTTATCAGGGGGGCGCGGGGAAGCTTTCTTT.

V gene TRBV27 combines with J gene TRBJ1-1; no firm D call. Trimming removed 6 bases from V and 1 base from J, with 15 bases in between. This CDR3 has 15 amino acids. Germline CDR1 reads MNHEY; CDR2 reads SMNVEV (reference sequence). The CDR3 bases are TGTGCCAGCAGAGCCCCGTGGGTTCAGAACACTGAAGCTTTCTTT. Translation gives CASRAPWVQNTEAFF.

The chain recombines TRBV27 with TRBJ2-1, with TRBD2 matching over 14 bases. This CDR3 is built from 17 residues. Germline V gene data show CDR1 as MNHEY and CDR2 as SMNVEV (reference sequence). V lost 0 bases and J lost 8; bases outside the gene matches: 6. The CDR3 DNA follows: TGTGCCAGCAGTTTATCCGCGACTAGCGGGAGGGCTTATGAGCAGTTCTTC. It yields the protein CASSLSATSGRAYEQFF.

The chain joins TRBV25-1 to TRBJ2-7; perhaps D is TRBD1 or TRBD2 (5 bases each). V lost 4 bases and J 2 bases, leaving 15 bases between the germline ends. The CDR3 runs to 15 residues. The germline V gene encodes CDR1 MGHDK and CDR2 SYGVNS. CDR3 sequence reads: CASSASRDDPYEQYF. In nucleotides, the CDR3 is TGTGCCAGCAGTGCTTCCCGGGACGACCCCTACGAGCAGTACTTC.

The V gene is TRBV5-1, the J gene TRBJ2-2, with 7 bases fitting TRBD1. This CDR3 has 16 residues. V lost 4 bases, J lost 0 bases, and 6 bases stayed unmatched. The germline V gene encodes CDR1 SGHRS and CDR2 YFSETQ. Here the CDR3 DNA reads TGCGCCAGCAGCACCGGGACAGACACGAACACCGGGGAGCTGTTTTTT. As protein: CASSTGTDTNTGELFF.

The rearrangement links TRBV30 to TRBJ1-1, with no clear D. The V end was cut by 2 bases, the J end by 1 base, with 8 bases between. Germline-derived CDR1 and CDR2 are GTSNPN and SVGIG (reference sequence). The CDR3 is 13 amino acids. As DNA, the CDR3 is TGTGCCTGGAGTCCCTTAGGGAACACTGAAGCTTTCTTT. Protein: CAWSPLGNTEAFF.